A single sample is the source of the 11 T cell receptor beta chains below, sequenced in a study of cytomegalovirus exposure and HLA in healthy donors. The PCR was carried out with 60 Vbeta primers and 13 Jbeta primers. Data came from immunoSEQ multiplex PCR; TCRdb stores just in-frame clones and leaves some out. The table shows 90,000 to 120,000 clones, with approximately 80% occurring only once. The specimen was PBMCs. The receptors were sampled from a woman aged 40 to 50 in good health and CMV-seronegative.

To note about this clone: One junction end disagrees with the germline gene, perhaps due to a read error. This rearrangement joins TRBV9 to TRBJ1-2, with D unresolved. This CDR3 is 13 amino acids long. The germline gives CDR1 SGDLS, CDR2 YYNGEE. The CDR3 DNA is TGTGCCTGCAGCGTATCCTTTAACTATGGCTACACCTTC. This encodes CACSVSFNYGYTF.

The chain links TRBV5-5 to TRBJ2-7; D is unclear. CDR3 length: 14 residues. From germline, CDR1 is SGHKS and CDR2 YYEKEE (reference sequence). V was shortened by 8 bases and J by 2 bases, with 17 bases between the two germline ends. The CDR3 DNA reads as TGTGCCAGGACACCGGTTCGACCAACCTACGAGCAGTACTTC. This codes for CARTPVRPTYEQYF.

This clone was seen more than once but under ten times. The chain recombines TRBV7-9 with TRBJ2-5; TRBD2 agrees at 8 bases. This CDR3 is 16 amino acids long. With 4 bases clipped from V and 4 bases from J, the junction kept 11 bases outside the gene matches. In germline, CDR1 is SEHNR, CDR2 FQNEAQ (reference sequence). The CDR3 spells CASSSSDSGRSETQYF. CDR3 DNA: TGTGCCAGCAGCTCCTCTGACAGCGGGAGATCAGAGACCCAGTACTTC. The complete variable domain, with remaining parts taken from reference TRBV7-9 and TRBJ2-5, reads DTGVSQNPRHKITKRGQNVTFRCDPISEHNRLYWYRQTLGQGPEFLTYFQNEAQLEKSRLLSDRFSAERPKGSFSTLEIQRTEQGDSAMYLCASSSSDSGRSETQYFGPGTRLLVL.

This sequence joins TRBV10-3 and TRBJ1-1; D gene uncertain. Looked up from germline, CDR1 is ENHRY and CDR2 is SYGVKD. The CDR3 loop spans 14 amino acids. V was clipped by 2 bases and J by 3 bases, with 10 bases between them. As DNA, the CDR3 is TGTGCCATCAGTGAGGGAAGCACAGACACTGAAGCTTTCTTT. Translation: CAISEGSTDTEAFF.

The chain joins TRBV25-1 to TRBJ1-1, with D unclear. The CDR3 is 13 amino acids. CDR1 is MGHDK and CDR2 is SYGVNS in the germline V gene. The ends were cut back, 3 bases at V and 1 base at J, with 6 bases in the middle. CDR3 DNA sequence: TGTGCCAGCAGTGACCACGGGAACACTGAAGCTTTCTTT. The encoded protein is CASSDHGNTEAFF.

This CDR3 reads CASTFGAGGPRDEQFF. CDR3 in DNA: TGTGCCAGTACCTTCGGGGCGGGAGGGCCCAGGGATGAGCAGTTCTTC. The V and J genes are TRBV19 and TRBJ2-1, with 9 nucleotides matching TRBD2. The CDR3 has 16 amino acids. Per germline, CDR1 LNHDA and CDR2 SQIVND (reference sequence). V gave up 7 bases and J gave up 8 bases; unmatched junction bases: 15.

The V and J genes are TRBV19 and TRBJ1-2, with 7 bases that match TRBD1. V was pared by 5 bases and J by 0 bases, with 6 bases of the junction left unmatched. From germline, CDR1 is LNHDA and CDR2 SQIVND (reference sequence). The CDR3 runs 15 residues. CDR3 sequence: CASSPWDRPNYGYTF. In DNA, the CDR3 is TGTGCCAGTAGTCCTTGGGACAGACCTAACTATGGCTACACCTTC.

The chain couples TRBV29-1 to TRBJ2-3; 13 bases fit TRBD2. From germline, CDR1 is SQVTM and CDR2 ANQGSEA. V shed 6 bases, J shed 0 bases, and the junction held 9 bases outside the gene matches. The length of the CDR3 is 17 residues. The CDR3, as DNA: TGCAGCGTCACCGGGAGACTAGCGGGAGGAAGCACAGATACGCAGTATTTT. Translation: CSVTGRLAGGSTDTQYF.

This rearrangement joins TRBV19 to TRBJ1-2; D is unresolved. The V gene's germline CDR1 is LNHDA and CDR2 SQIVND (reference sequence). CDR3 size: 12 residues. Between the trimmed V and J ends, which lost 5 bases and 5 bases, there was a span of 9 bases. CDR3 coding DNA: TGTGCCAGTAGTGCTAGGAGATATGGCTACACCTTC. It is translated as CASSARRYGYTF.

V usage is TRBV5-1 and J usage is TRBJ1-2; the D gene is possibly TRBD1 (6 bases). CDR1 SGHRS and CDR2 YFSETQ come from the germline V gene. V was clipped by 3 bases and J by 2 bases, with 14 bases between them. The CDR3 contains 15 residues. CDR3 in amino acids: CASSSRQESNYGYTF. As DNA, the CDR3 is TGCGCCAGCAGCTCAAGACAGGAGTCCAACTATGGCTACACCTTC. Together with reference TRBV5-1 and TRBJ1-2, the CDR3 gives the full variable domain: KAGVTQTPRYLIKTRGQQVTLSCSPISGHRSVSWYQQTPGQGLQFLFEYFSETQRNKGNFPGRFSGRQFSNSRSEMNVSTLELGDSALYLCASSSRQESNYGYTFGSGTRLTVV.

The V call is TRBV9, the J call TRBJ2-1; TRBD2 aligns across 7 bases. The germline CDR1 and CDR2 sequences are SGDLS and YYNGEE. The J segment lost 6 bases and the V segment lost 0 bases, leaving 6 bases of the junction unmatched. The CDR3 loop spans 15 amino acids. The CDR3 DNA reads TGTGCCAGCAGCGTAGTGGGACTATCTGCCAATGAGCAGTTCTTC. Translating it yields CASSVVGLSANEQFF. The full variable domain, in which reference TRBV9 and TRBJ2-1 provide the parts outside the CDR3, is DSGVTQTPKHLITATGQRVTLRCSPRSGDLSVYWYQQSLDQGLQFLIQYYNGEERAKGNILERFSAQQFPDLHSELNLSSLELGDSALYFCASSVVGLSANEQFFGPGTRLTVL.